This T cell receptor (beta chain) was retrieved from a study of blood T cell repertoires in COVID-19. Across the study: The United States, Italy and Spain were the sources of the acute and convalescent COVID-19 samples.

The CDR3 loop spans 17 amino acids. V lost 0 bases, J lost 1 base, and 15 bases lay in between. From germline, CDR1 is LGHNT and CDR2 FRNRAP. As handled by the study authors: Reference gene primer amplification gave nucleated cell count estimates. TCRdb keeps only in-frame clones here, not all; method: immunoSEQ multiplex PCR. The DNA was the basis for D and trimming; V, J and clone size are from that table. The profile covers 300,000 to 350,000 clones, with approximately 86% appearing a single time and roughly 4.2% taken by the ten largest. Sequencing was done on a sample of PBMCs or T cells enriched from blood (not recorded which). The chain recombines TRBV12-5 with TRBJ1-1; D might be TRBD1 (6 bases). The receptor comes from a woman aged 40 to 50 with acute COVID-19. The chain's CDR3 is CASGLVRGQGWNTEAFF. CDR3 bases: TGTGCTAGTGGTTTGGTACGAGGGCAGGGGTGGAACACTGAAGCTTTCTTT.